The sample holds one count of the clone carrying this TCR beta chain. The antigen is undetermined. Relative to the germline gene, one junction end is altered; a read error may explain this. The data were obtained in a study of T cells in Graves' hyperthyroidism and ophthalmopathy. Regarding the study as a whole: Blood samples included most of the expanded thyroid clonotypes exceeding 0.001. Model predictions of ophthalmopathy came a median approximately seven months before onset. A 13 V-J model separated ophthalmopathy from stable hyperthyroidism.

Amplification targeted TCR beta CDR3 regions from RNA transcripts. When the TCR CDR3 underwent first-round RT-PCR, the HTBI primer set was used. TCRdb re-derived calls from the multiplex PCR reads in MiXCR, one entry per CDR3 protein. The repertoire consists of 210,000 or so distinct CDR3 sequences, with 17% occurring once and the leading ten covering around 52%. Germline CDR1 MNHNS, CDR2 SASEGT. The CDR3 sequence is 14 residues long. The V call is TRBV6-1, the J call TRBJ2-7; 7 bases are shared with TRBD2. The sample was blood. This TCR derives from a man aged 45 to 65 with Graves' hyperthyroidism. The CDR3 here is CANSDRLAGYEQYF. CDR3 sequence (DNA): TGTGCCAACAGTGATAGACTAGCCGGCTACGAGCAGTACTTC.